Below, 26 T cell receptor beta chains from the same sample are listed, as sequenced in a study of cytomegalovirus exposure and HLA in healthy donors. PCR amplification relied on 60 Vbeta primers (plus 13 Jbeta primers). Produced via immunoSEQ multiplex PCR; TCRdb's table is partial and in-frame only. The table includes roughly 120,000 clones, 15% to 19% detected once. The sample was PBMCs. The receptors were sampled from a woman in her late teens or twenties in good health and CMV-seronegative.

This clone turned up a few times. The rearrangement uses TRBV7-6 and TRBJ1-1, with D perhaps matching TRBD1 (6 bases). With 2 bases removed from V and 0 bases from J, the gap between germline ends came to 19 bases. Germline V gene lookup returns CDR1 SGHVS and CDR2 FNYEAQ. The CDR3 contains 18 residues. The CDR3 region is CASSLKAWGQHLNTEAFF. In DNA, the CDR3 is TGTGCCAGCAGCTTAAAGGCATGGGGGCAACACCTGAACACTGAAGCTTTCTTT.

This chain connects TRBV4-1 to TRBJ1-2; D is undetermined. V was pared by 1 base and J by 8 bases, with 11 bases between. CDR3 length equals 13 residues. Germline V gene data show CDR1 as MGHRA and CDR2 as YSYEKL. DNA for the CDR3: TGCGCCAGCAGCCAAGTCCCCCCGCGAGGCTACACCTTC. It codes for CASSQVPPRGYTF.

The chain combines TRBV10-3 with TRBJ1-4; 10 positions match TRBD1. Per the germline V gene, CDR1 is ENHRY and CDR2 is SYGVKD. V lost 6 bases and J lost 5; bases outside the gene matches: 3. This CDR3 is 14 amino acids long. The CDR3 sequence is CAIRGTGENEKLFF. For the CDR3, the DNA is TGTGCCATCAGAGGGACAGGGGAAAATGAAAAACTGTTTTTT.

The V gene is TRBV7-2, the J gene TRBJ2-1, with TRBD1 as a possible D gene (5 bases). Germline CDR1 SGHTA, CDR2 FQGNSA. This CDR3 is 12 amino acids long. Trimming cost V 7 bases and J 5 bases, with 9 bases left between them. This CDR3 reads CASTPQDNEQFF. The CDR3 region has the DNA TGTGCCAGCACCCCACAGGACAATGAGCAGTTCTTC.

The CDR3 sequence is CASSLLNRGTGELFF. CDR3 DNA: TGTGCCAGCAGCTTGTTGAACAGGGGAACCGGGGAGCTGTTTTTT. This chain joins TRBV5-5 and TRBJ2-2, with 7 bases that match TRBD1. The CDR3 is 15 residues long. Germline trimming cut 1 base from V and 5 bases from J; bases unmatched to any gene: 5. Per germline, CDR1 SGHKS and CDR2 YYEKEE (reference sequence).

This clone turned up a few times. The chain recombines TRBV10-3 with TRBJ1-2, with TRBD1 matching 11 bases. V dropped 4 bases and J dropped 7; count of bases not matched to a gene: 5. The V gene's germline CDR1 is ENHRY and CDR2 SYGVKD. This CDR3 contains 14 residues. The CDR3 loop is CAISGTGGVVGYTF. In DNA form, the CDR3 reads TGTGCCATCAGTGGGACAGGGGGCGTCGTTGGCTACACCTTC.

This clone was observed a handful of times. The V gene is TRBV30, the J gene TRBJ2-5; a weak D match, TRBD2 (6 bases). The end of the DNA is better explained by TRBJ2-7, so the J call may be wrong. The CDR3 consists of 14 residues. Germline CDR1 and CDR2: GTSNPN and SVGIG (reference sequence). In nucleotides, the CDR3 is TGTGCCTGGAAGGGACCGGGGGACTCCTACGAGCAGTACTTC. Encoded protein: CAWKGPGDSYEQYF.

The chain uses TRBV4-3 and TRBJ2-7; 8 positions match TRBD1. Germline V lookup: CDR1 LGHNA, CDR2 YSLEER. CDR3 length equals 14 residues. V shed 4 bases, J shed 6 bases, and the junction held 8 bases outside the gene matches. DNA for the CDR3: TGCGCCAGCAGCCTAGACAGGGGTACCCTCGAGCAGTACTTC. Its translation: CASSLDRGTLEQYF.

A few counts support this clone. J is TRBJ1-2 and V is TRBV4-2; no firm D call. The germline CDR1 and CDR2 sequences are LGHNA and YNFKEQ. The CDR3 consists of 14 residues. The V gene lost 1 base and the J gene lost 7 bases, with 13 bases spanning the gap. CDR3 bases: TGTGCCAGCAGCCAAGCTACTCGAGGATCTGGCTACACCTTC. Amino acids: CASSQATRGSGYTF.

The table lists this clone with a few counts. The chain carries TRBV6-4 and TRBJ1-2; 9 bases agree with TRBD1. The V and J ends lost 4 bases and 8 bases, in that order; junction bases with no gene match: 5. Looked up from germline, CDR1 is MRHNA and CDR2 is SNTAGT. The CDR3 extends over 13 amino acids. The DNA of the CDR3 is TGTGCCAGCAGTGCCGGGACAGGGAGAGGCTACACCTTC. It yields the protein CASSAGTGRGYTF.

This clone has a handful of counts. The chain has TRBV7-8 and TRBJ2-4; TRBD2 matches at 10 bases. J gave up 1 base and V 2 bases, and 5 bases lay outside the gene matches. CDR3 length: 17 amino acids. CDR1 is SGHVS, CDR2 FQNEAQ, per germline. CDR3 sequence: CASSLQREGHAKNIQYF. CDR3 in DNA: TGTGCCAGCAGCTTACAGCGGGAGGGCCATGCCAAAAACATTCAGTACTTC.

CDR3 coding DNA: TGCGCCAGCAGCCAAGTGATGGCAGGGAATCAGCCCCAGCATTTT. Its protein is CASSQVMAGNQPQHF. The chain joins TRBV4-1 to TRBJ1-5; maybe TRBD1 (5 bases). Germline V CDR1 and CDR2: MGHRA, YSYEKL. The V end was cut by 1 base, the J end by 4 bases, with 11 bases between. The CDR3 totals 15 residues.

This clone was found a few times. V usage is TRBV7-9 and J usage is TRBJ2-5; maybe TRBD1 (5 bases). The germline gives CDR1 SEHNR, CDR2 FQNEAQ (reference sequence). V gave up 5 bases and J gave up 4 bases, with 23 bases separating them. CDR3 size: 17 residues. CDR3 DNA: TGTGCCAGCAGCCAGGGTGAGGCACTCCCTCGGGCAGAGACCCAGTACTTC. Translated, it gives CASSQGEALPRAETQYF. The whole variable domain, remainder taken from reference TRBV7-9 and TRBJ2-5, is DTGVSQNPRHKITKRGQNVTFRCDPISEHNRLYWYRQTLGQGPEFLTYFQNEAQLEKSRLLSDRFSAERPKGSFSTLEIQRTEQGDSAMYLCASSQGEALPRAETQYFGPGTRLLVL.

The V call is TRBV6-6, the J call TRBJ1-6; 7 bases line up with TRBD1. The V and J ends lost 6 bases and 10 bases, in that order; junction bases with no gene match: 3. This CDR3 comprises 12 residues. The germline V gene encodes CDR1 MNHNY and CDR2 SVGAGI (reference sequence). Written as DNA, the CDR3 is TGTGCCAGCAGGGGACAGTACTCACCCCTCCACTTT. It is translated as CASRGQYSPLHF.

The J gene is TRBJ1-2, the V gene TRBV9; 8 bases fit TRBD1. J gave up 5 bases and V 3 bases, and 0 bases lay outside the gene matches. This CDR3 contains 12 residues. Germline lookup yields CDR1 SGDLS and CDR2 YYNGEE. The CDR3 protein is CASSGQGYGYTF. DNA for the CDR3: TGTGCCAGCAGCGGACAGGGGTATGGCTACACCTTC. The complete variable domain, with remaining parts taken from reference TRBV9 and TRBJ1-2, reads DSGVTQTPKHLITATGQRVTLRCSPRSGDLSVYWYQQSLDQGLQFLIQYYNGEERAKGNILERFSAQQFPDLHSELNLSSLELGDSALYFCASSGQGYGYTFGSGTRLTVV.

The chain has TRBV5-1 and TRBJ2-7; D gene uncertain. Trimming shortened V by 0 bases and J by 2 bases, and 12 bases separated the two germline ends. Germline values: CDR1 SGHRS, CDR2 YFSETQ. This CDR3 region has 15 residues. CDR3 DNA: TGCGCCAGCAGCTTGGGAGGATTTCTCCCCTACGAGCAGTACTTC. Translation gives CASSLGGFLPYEQYF. Full variable domain (outside the CDR3, taken from reference TRBV5-1 and TRBJ2-7): KAGVTQTPRYLIKTRGQQVTLSCSPISGHRSVSWYQQTPGQGLQFLFEYFSETQRNKGNFPGRFSGRQFSNSRSEMNVSTLELGDSALYLCASSLGGFLPYEQYFGPGTRLTVT.

This clone appeared a few times. The chain couples TRBV19 to TRBJ2-3; 10 bases align to TRBD2. The CDR3 runs to 14 residues. Germline V gene sequence: CDR1 LNHDA, CDR2 SQIVND (reference sequence). After removal of 4 bases from V and 7 bases from J, the junction contained 5 bases not matched to a gene. The CDR3: CASSTSGGLYTQYF. The CDR3, as DNA: TGTGCCAGTAGTACTAGCGGGGGTTTATATACGCAGTATTTT.

The rearrangement joins TRBV13 to TRBJ2-3; weak D call: TRBD2 (5 bases). Germline V gene sequence: CDR1 PRHDT, CDR2 FYEKMQ (reference sequence). CDR3 length: 13 amino acids. V lost 8 bases and J lost 1, with 10 bases in between. This CDR3 is CASRGKGTDTQYF. DNA of the CDR3: TGTGCCAGCCGAGGGAAAGGCACAGATACGCAGTATTTT. Combining the CDR3 with reference TRBV13 and TRBJ2-3 gives the whole variable domain AAGVIQSPRHLIKEKRETATLKCYPIPRHDTVYWYQQGPGQDPQFLISFYEKMQSDKGSIPDRFSAQQFSDYHSELNMSSLELGDSALYFCASRGKGTDTQYFGPGTRLTVL.

The chain joins TRBV2 to TRBJ1-1; a possible D gene is TRBD1 (5 bases). The germline V gene encodes CDR1 SNHLY and CDR2 FYNNEI. The CDR3 is made up of 18 amino acids. Deletions cut 1 base from V and 0 bases from J, with 18 bases between. CDR3 sequence reads: CASSEGGFGGGMNTEAFF. The CDR3 coding sequence is TGTGCCAGCAGTGAAGGGGGGTTCGGAGGCGGGATGAACACTGAAGCTTTCTTT. Based on the CDR3 plus reference TRBV2 and TRBJ1-1, the full variable domain is EPEVTQTPSHQVTQMGQEVILRCVPISNHLYFYWYRQILGQKVEFLVSFYNNEISEKSEIFDDQFSVERPDGSNFTLKIRSTKLEDSAMYFCASSEGGFGGGMNTEAFFGQGTRLTVV.

The sample holds a few counts of this clone. The chain combines TRBV5-1 with TRBJ2-1; 7 bases align to TRBD2. CDR3 size: 15 residues. Germline V gene lookup returns CDR1 SGHRS and CDR2 YFSETQ. V shed 0 bases, J shed 4 bases, and the junction held 4 bases outside the gene matches. The CDR3 reads CASSLGGGEYNEQFF. Here the CDR3 DNA reads TGCGCCAGCAGCTTGGGCGGGGGAGAATACAATGAGCAGTTCTTC. Looking up the rest from reference TRBV5-1 and TRBJ2-1 gives the full variable domain: KAGVTQTPRYLIKTRGQQVTLSCSPISGHRSVSWYQQTPGQGLQFLFEYFSETQRNKGNFPGRFSGRQFSNSRSEMNVSTLELGDSALYLCASSLGGGEYNEQFFGPGTRLTVL.

The CDR3 here is CASSYQYEQYF. The CDR3 region has the DNA TGTGCCAGCAGTTACCAGTACGAGCAGTACTTC. This chain uses TRBV28 with TRBJ2-7; D gene uncertain. The V gene's germline CDR1 is MDHEN and CDR2 SYDVKM. The CDR3 sequence is 11 residues long. Trimming pared 4 bases from V and 4 bases from J, leaving 5 bases between.

This chain connects TRBV5-1 to TRBJ2-2, with 9 bases that match TRBD1. CDR3 length: 16 residues. Germline V lookup: CDR1 SGHRS, CDR2 YFSETQ. After removal of 3 bases from V and 4 bases from J, the junction contained 7 bases not matched to a gene. This CDR3 reads CASSSGQGISTGELFF. CDR3 coding DNA: TGCGCCAGCAGCTCAGGACAGGGGATAAGCACCGGGGAGCTGTTTTTT.

In this sample, this clone turned up a few times. Here the CDR3 DNA reads TGCGCCAGCAGCGTGCAGACTAGCTCCAATGAGCAGTTCTTC. This codes for CASSVQTSSNEQFF. The chain employs TRBV5-1 and TRBJ2-1; 7 nucleotides match TRBD2. The ends lost 4 bases at V and 6 bases at J; junction bases unmatched: 7. The CDR3 contains 14 residues. CDR1 is SGHRS and CDR2 is YFSETQ in the germline V gene.

CDR3 nucleotide sequence: TGTGCCAGCAGTCCCCCGGGACTAGCAATCTACGAGCAGTACTTC. Residues: CASSPPGLAIYEQYF. V gene TRBV27 combines with J gene TRBJ2-7; 9 nucleotides align to TRBD2. With V trimmed by 5 bases and J by 3 bases, 8 bases remained unmatched. This CDR3 comprises 15 residues. Germline CDR1 and CDR2: MNHEY and SMNVEV (reference sequence).

This sequence joins TRBV29-1 and TRBJ2-1; 11 bases are a match to TRBD2. The trim removed 7 bases at V and 2 bases at J, leaving 4 bases unmatched. This CDR3 is 14 amino acids long. Germline CDR1 reads SQVTM; CDR2 reads ANQGSEA. The CDR3 reads CSARLAGTYNEQFF. In DNA form, the CDR3 reads TGCAGCGCAAGACTAGCGGGGACCTACAATGAGCAGTTCTTC.

V gene TRBV7-3 combines with J gene TRBJ1-1; D is unclear. Germline CDR1 SGHTA, CDR2 FQGTGA. This CDR3 region has 14 residues. With 5 bases removed from V and 0 bases from J, the gap between germline ends came to 10 bases. The CDR3 DNA reads TGTGCCAGCAGCCCGGGGAACATGAACACTGAAGCTTTCTTT. It encodes CASSPGNMNTEAFF.